The entry that follows covers one T cell receptor beta chain sequence. From the reads, TCRdb called clonotypes with MiXCR, one entry per CDR3 protein. The table shows roughly 15,000 distinct CDR3 sequences, with approximately 20% occurring only once. The data derive from a study of liver allograft versus peripheral blood T cells. Background on the study: Recipients' peripheral blood served as the comparator for T cell receptor repertoires in transplanted livers.

The source of this sequence is a human patient who had a liver transplant. Some T cells may be graft donor cells.

The CDR3 DNA reads as TGTGCCAGCTCATCCGGACAGGGGGGTACCGGGGAGCTGTTTTTT. It codes for CASSSGQGGTGELFF. The chain has TRBV18 and TRBJ2-2, with 10 positions matching TRBD1. The CDR3 runs 15 residues. V lost 5 bases to trimming and J lost 5 bases; unmatched junction nucleotides: 5. In germline, CDR1 is KGHSH, CDR2 LQKENI.